This TCR beta chain was profiled in a study of beta chain features in type 1 diabetes. Across the study: There was similarity between patients and healthy donors in age, gender and cell yields.

In the case of this clone: The antigen is undetermined. The identical CDR3 is also encoded by other nucleotide sequences in the sample.

A single heparinised blood sample, averaging approximately 0.12 L, was obtained per donor. In all sorted populations, purity surpassed 95%. Expressed TCRB transcripts were sequenced after all isolated RNA was converted to cDNA. Sequencing used immunoSEQ multiplex PCR; TCRdb keeps in-frame clones, though not all of them. This table holds around 600,000 clones, about an eighth found once. General observations from the study: All four CD4+ subsets from Type 1 diabetes patients carried moderately but significantly shorter TCRB CDR3s.

The V gene's germline CDR1 is SGHTA and CDR2 FQGNSA. CDR3 length equals 13 residues. Trimming left V 5 bases short and J 2 bases short, with 9 bases between. This clonotype originated in a man aged 25 to 40 with type 1 diabetes. The V gene is TRBV7-2, the J gene TRBJ2-5, with D tentatively TRBD2 (6 bases). The sample consisted of naive CD4+ T cells from blood. CDR3 sequence reads: CASSLGLQETQYF. CDR3 bases: TGTGCCAGCAGCCTCGGACTACAAGAGACCCAGTACTTC.